The 32 T cell receptor beta chains listed next were all sequenced from one sample in a study of radiation and T cells in renal cell carcinoma. Here immunoSEQ multiplex PCR was the method, and the copy in TCRdb shows in-frame clones only, minus some. The top ten clones hold 25% to 35% of a sample with approximately 49,000 clones, about 80% of them seen once. This sample's time point: blood 2 weeks post-SBRT. Treatment indicated: 15 Gy SBRT to primary tumor, nephrectomy 4 weeks later. The source material was blood, sampled from a patient whose treatment included radiotherapy and nephrectomy. Source of these receptors: a woman between 70 and 85 years old with renal cell carcinoma.

A word on this clone: At the DNA level, this CDR3 is encoded by other sequences in the same sample as well. The chain links TRBV5-1 to TRBJ2-7; TRBD1 matches at 11 bases. Germline lookup yields CDR1 SGHRS and CDR2 YFSETQ. This CDR3 is 15 amino acids long. V lost 2 bases and J lost 2; bases outside the gene matches: 3. The DNA of the CDR3 is TGCGCCAGCAGCTTAGCGGGACAGGGGGCCTACGAGCAGTACTTC. Amino acid sequence: CASSLAGQGAYEQYF.

This clone came up once. The junction differs from germline at one of its ends, possibly a read error. This rearrangement joins TRBV6-1 to TRBJ2-1; D remains unclear. CDR3 size: 13 residues. The germline V gene encodes CDR1 MNHNS and CDR2 SASEGT. In DNA, the CDR3 is TGTGCCAGTGATAGGACCTCCCACAATGAGCAGTTCTTC. It yields the protein CASDRTSHNEQFF.

A few counts support this clone. The rearrangement uses TRBV7-9 and TRBJ2-6; D is undetermined. Between the trimmed V and J ends, which lost 5 bases and 4 bases, there was a span of 9 bases. The CDR3 contains 14 residues. Germline V gene sequence: CDR1 SEHNR, CDR2 FQNEAQ (reference sequence). CDR3 protein: CASSQSLGANVLTF. CDR3 DNA: TGTGCCAGCAGCCAGTCCCTGGGGGCCAACGTCCTGACTTTC.

Only a few counts were recorded for this clone. In DNA, the CDR3 is TGTGCCAGCAGCTTATTTCAGAGTGGTTTCGGGGGAACAGATACGCAGTATTTT. This translates into CASSLFQSGFGGTDTQYF. The genes are TRBV7-2 and TRBJ2-3; maybe TRBD2 (6 bases). This CDR3 spans 18 amino acids. The germline V gene has CDR1 SGHTA and CDR2 FQGNSA. Trimming took 2 bases from V and 3 from J, leaving 21 bases between them.

V gene TRBV9 combines with J gene TRBJ2-3; possibly TRBD2 for D (6 bases). The V end lost 0 bases, the J end lost 0 bases, and 11 bases lay between the germline ends. This CDR3 has 16 residues. The germline V gene has CDR1 SGDLS and CDR2 YYNGEE. The CDR3, as DNA: TGTGCCAGCAGCGTAGAAGACGGGAGAAGCACAGATACGCAGTATTTT. This gives the protein CASSVEDGRSTDTQYF.

This clone came up a few times. V usage is TRBV4-1 and J usage is TRBJ2-7; 7 positions match TRBD1. Unmatched junction bases numbered 1, after V lost 6 bases and J lost 2 bases. The CDR3 has 12 amino acids. Germline loops: CDR1 MGHRA, CDR2 YSYEKL. The CDR3 spells CASSGTAYEQYF. For the CDR3, the DNA is TGCGCCAGCAGTGGGACAGCCTACGAGCAGTACTTC.

The rearrangement uses TRBV7-6 and TRBJ2-5, with D hard to call. The V end was cut by 0 bases, the J end by 0 bases, with 8 bases between. CDR3 length: 15 amino acids. Germline V gene lookup returns CDR1 SGHVS and CDR2 FNYEAQ. This CDR3 reads CASSLASSYQETQYF. The CDR3 DNA sequence: TGTGCCAGCAGCTTAGCCTCCTCGTACCAAGAGACCCAGTACTTC.

The chain joins TRBV7-8 to TRBJ1-2, with D possibly TRBD1 on 6 matching bases. Germline V lookup: CDR1 SGHVS, CDR2 FQNEAQ. V lost 2 bases to trimming and J lost 8 bases, with 12 bases between them. This CDR3 comprises 13 residues. The CDR3 protein is CASSLYRERGYTF. The CDR3 DNA reads TGTGCCAGCAGCTTATACAGGGAGAGGGGCTACACCTTC.

V gene TRBV28 combines with J gene TRBJ1-1; the match to TRBD1 covers 9 bases. The germline V gene has CDR1 MDHEN and CDR2 SYDVKM. The CDR3 contains 14 residues. Trimming at V came to 7 bases and at J to 4 bases, leaving 7 bases not matched to a gene. CDR3 protein: CASIQQGAITEAFF. CDR3 nucleotide sequence: TGTGCCAGCATTCAACAGGGGGCGATCACTGAAGCTTTCTTT.

This clone has just one count. The rearrangement joins TRBV28 to TRBJ2-5; maybe TRBD1 (6 bases). Trimming took off 5 bases at V and 1 base at J, with 11 bases between the two ends. The germline V gene encodes CDR1 MDHEN and CDR2 SYDVKM. The CDR3 extends over 14 amino acids. CDR3 DNA: TGTGCCAGCAGTCCCCAACAGGGCCAAGAGACCCAGTACTTC. This translates into CASSPQQGQETQYF.

The V call is TRBV29-1, the J call TRBJ2-5; D may correspond to TRBD1 or TRBD2 (6 bases each). Germline-derived CDR1 and CDR2 are SQVTM and ANQGSEA. Trimming took 4 bases from V and 2 from J, leaving 11 bases between them. This CDR3 comprises 13 residues. The CDR3 here is CSVARGRQETQYF. CDR3 bases: TGCAGCGTTGCCCGGGGGCGGCAAGAGACCCAGTACTTC.

The table lists this clone with a count of one. The chain combines TRBV4-1 with TRBJ2-2; the match to TRBD1 covers 9 bases. Trimming cost V 5 bases and J 7 bases; bases outside gene matches: 8. This CDR3 comprises 15 residues. The V gene's germline CDR1 is MGHRA and CDR2 YSYEKL. This chain's CDR3 is CASSSPDRGGGELFF. For the CDR3, the DNA is TGCGCCAGCAGCTCTCCGGACAGGGGAGGCGGGGAGCTGTTTTTT.

This chain links TRBV6-5 with TRBJ1-2, with TRBD1 identical over 7 bases. The CDR3 has 14 residues. V trimming: 5 bases; J trimming: 4 bases; junction bases outside the gene matches: 7. Germline CDR1 reads MNHEY; CDR2 reads SVGAGI. Here the CDR3 DNA reads TGTGCCAGCAGTCGCCACCGGGACAGCTATGGCTACACCTTC. Translated, it gives CASSRHRDSYGYTF.

J is TRBJ1-2 and V is TRBV11-2, with D uncertain. V lost 6 bases and J lost 7, with 12 bases in between. Germline lookup yields CDR1 SGHAT and CDR2 FQNNGV. CDR3 size: 12 residues. The CDR3 reads CASSQDQAGYTF. For the CDR3, the DNA is TGTGCCAGCAGTCAAGACCAGGCTGGCTACACCTTC.

The chain employs TRBV5-1 and TRBJ2-6; perhaps TRBD1 as D (6 bases). This CDR3 has 16 amino acids. Germline assignment: CDR1 SGHRS and CDR2 YFSETQ. Trimming stripped 2 bases from V and 2 bases from J, with 11 bases between. The CDR3 DNA reads as TGCGCCAGCAGCTTAACAGGGCAAACTGGGGCCAACGTCCTGACTTTC. It is translated as CASSLTGQTGANVLTF.

The chain couples TRBV13 to TRBJ2-1; TRBD2 matches 13 bases. Germline loops: CDR1 PRHDT, CDR2 FYEKMQ (reference sequence). The CDR3 is 18 residues long. With V trimmed by 4 bases and J by 5 bases, 11 bases remained unmatched. CDR3 loop: CASSSTGLGTSGNNEQFF. DNA of the CDR3: TGTGCCAGCAGCTCGACGGGACTTGGGACTAGCGGGAACAATGAGCAGTTCTTC.

This clone showed up just a few times. The chain recombines TRBV5-1 with TRBJ1-1; no definite D call. Germline CDR1 is SGHRS and CDR2 is YFSETQ. V was cut by 2 bases and J by 2 bases, with 10 bases left in between. The CDR3 consists of 14 residues. The CDR3 DNA reads TGCGCCAGCAGCTTTGCTGACGGCAACACTGAAGCTTTCTTT. Amino acid sequence: CASSFADGNTEAFF.

Only one count was recorded for this clone. This chain links TRBV6-5 with TRBJ2-3; maybe TRBD2 (7 bases). This CDR3 spans 15 amino acids. Germline V gives CDR1 MNHEY, CDR2 SVGAGI. V lost 6 bases, J lost 8 bases, and 21 bases lay in between. The CDR3, as DNA: TGTGCCAGCAGACAAACGGGGGGCAGGCCCATTACGCAGTATTTT. Encoded protein: CASRQTGGRPITQYF.

In its sample, this clone was seen once. The V call is TRBV10-2, the J call TRBJ1-2, with TRBD1 as a possible D gene (5 bases). This CDR3 is built from 15 residues. CDR1 is WSHSY and CDR2 is SAAADI in the germline V gene. V was clipped by 2 bases and J by 2 bases, with 12 bases between them. The CDR3 here is CASSEVGGGNYGYTF. The CDR3 DNA follows: TGCGCCAGCAGTGAGGTCGGGGGAGGGAACTATGGCTACACCTTC.

This clone was seen a few times. This sequence joins TRBV7-2 and TRBJ1-2; 9 nucleotides line up with TRBD1. Germline CDR1 SGHTA, CDR2 FQGNSA. The V gene end was trimmed by 1 base and the J gene end by 7 bases; junction bases not matched to a gene: 7. This CDR3 is 15 amino acids long. The CDR3 DNA sequence: TGTGCCAGCAGCTTAGTTGCGGGACAGGGAAGTGGCTACACCTTC. Translating it yields CASSLVAGQGSGYTF.

This clone was seen more than once but under ten times. The rearrangement links TRBV7-9 to TRBJ1-1; D gene uncertain. This CDR3 has 15 amino acids. Germline assignment: CDR1 SEHNR and CDR2 FQNEAQ (reference sequence). The ends were cut back, 5 bases at V and 0 bases at J, with 13 bases in the middle. The CDR3 here is CASSPKRRLNTEAFF. The DNA of the CDR3 is TGTGCCAGCAGCCCCAAAAGACGTCTGAACACTGAAGCTTTCTTT.

This chain links TRBV7-9 with TRBJ2-1, with D tentatively TRBD2 (6 bases). The CDR3 runs 14 residues. V lost 1 base and J lost 9, with 13 bases in between. CDR1 is SEHNR, CDR2 FQNEAQ, per germline (reference sequence). The CDR3 reads CASSLDGGTAEQFF. In DNA form, the CDR3 reads TGTGCCAGCAGCTTAGACGGGGGAACGGCTGAGCAGTTCTTC.

J is TRBJ2-3 and V is TRBV7-8, with a possible D match to TRBD1 (5 bases). Trimming removed 1 base at V and 5 bases at J, with 16 bases between. The length of the CDR3 is 16 residues. Germline values: CDR1 SGHVS, CDR2 FQNEAQ. The CDR3 sequence: CASSLGGIEGQDTQYF. In DNA, the CDR3 is TGTGCCAGCAGCTTAGGCGGTATCGAAGGACAAGATACGCAGTATTTT.

This chain joins TRBV19 and TRBJ1-3, with TRBD1 matching over 7 bases. Germline-derived CDR1 and CDR2 are LNHDA and SQIVND (reference sequence). V was pared by 10 bases and J by 5 bases, with 8 bases of the junction left unmatched. The CDR3 sequence is 13 residues long. The DNA of the CDR3 is TGTGCCACGGCGACAGGGCGTCGAAACACCATATATTTT. This codes for CATATGRRNTIYF.

The chain links TRBV19 to TRBJ2-3; TRBD2 matches at 9 bases. The CDR3 has 16 amino acids. Trimming at V came to 4 bases and at J to 6 bases, leaving 11 bases not matched to a gene. In germline, CDR1 is LNHDA, CDR2 SQIVND (reference sequence). CDR3: CASSNSGRRTRDTQYF. The CDR3 nucleotides read TGTGCCAGTAGTAACAGCGGGAGGCGAACTAGGGATACGCAGTATTTT.

The rearrangement joins TRBV9 to TRBJ2-7; D possibly corresponds to TRBD2 (6 bases). CDR3 length equals 18 residues. The germline CDR1 and CDR2 sequences are SGDLS and YYNGEE. Trimming removed 0 bases from V and 2 bases from J, with 21 bases in between. CDR3 coding DNA: TGTGCCAGCAGCGTAGGGAGTCCGGGAGACCACAGGCCCTACGAGCAGTACTTC. Encoded protein: CASSVGSPGDHRPYEQYF.

The V gene is TRBV27, the J gene TRBJ2-3; TRBD2 agrees at 9 bases. J was trimmed by 7 bases and V by 5 bases; bases with no gene match: 13. Germline V lookup: CDR1 MNHEY, CDR2 SMNVEV (reference sequence). This CDR3 region has 16 residues. The CDR3, as DNA: TGTGCCAGCAGTCCATTCTCTAGCGGGGTTCCGAATACGCAGTATTTT. This encodes CASSPFSSGVPNTQYF.

This sequence joins TRBV30 and TRBJ2-5; 12 bases line up with TRBD2. The germline V gene encodes CDR1 GTSNPN and CDR2 SVGIG (reference sequence). Germline trimming cut 1 base from V and 10 bases from J; bases unmatched to any gene: 7. The CDR3 length is 14 residues. CDR3 DNA: TGTGCCTGGAGTGGGCTAGCGGGAGGGGGTATCCAGTACTTC. Its translation is CAWSGLAGGGIQYF.

V gene TRBV7-9 combines with J gene TRBJ2-3; D perhaps matches TRBD1 (5 bases). Germline V gene sequence: CDR1 SEHNR, CDR2 FQNEAQ (reference sequence). The length of the CDR3 is 13 residues. The V and J ends lost 5 bases and 5 bases respectively, with 11 bases between them. The CDR3 sequence: CASSPDTKDTQYF. CDR3 bases: TGTGCCAGCAGCCCGGACACTAAAGATACGCAGTATTTT.

The chain joins TRBV4-3 to TRBJ2-1; no reliable D call. The germline V gene has CDR1 LGHNA and CDR2 YSLEER. V lost 3 bases to trimming and J lost 3 bases, with 9 bases between them. The CDR3 contains 14 residues. CDR3 in amino acids: CASSQSLIYNEQFF. CDR3 DNA: TGCGCCAGCAGCCAGTCTCTGATCTACAATGAGCAGTTCTTC.

The table lists this clone with a few counts. V and J are TRBV6-5 and TRBJ1-1; D gene uncertain. The CDR3 extends over 11 amino acids. V lost 5 bases, J lost 6 bases, and 7 bases lay in between. CDR1 is MNHEY and CDR2 is SVGAGI in the germline V gene. The CDR3 loop is CASSRPPEAFF. CDR3 bases: TGTGCCAGCAGTCGGCCGCCTGAAGCTTTCTTT.

The chain recombines TRBV7-9 with TRBJ1-1; TRBD1 might be the D (5 bases). Germline lookup yields CDR1 SEHNR and CDR2 FQNEAQ (reference sequence). The CDR3 runs to 11 residues. Trimming shortened V by 6 bases and J by 8 bases, and 10 bases separated the two germline ends. CDR3 in DNA: TGTGCCAGCAGATCAGGGTCGGAAGCTTTCTTT. It is translated as CASRSGSEAFF.